This T cell receptor (beta chain) derives from a study of graft-versus-host responses after intestinal transplantation. On this clone: Its specificity is unknown.

Profiled with immunoSEQ multiplex PCR; TCRdb holds only in-frame clones, not every one. The sample contains around 100,000 clones, 85% to 95% of which appear only once. Germline trimming cut 6 bases from V and 4 bases from J; bases unmatched to any gene: 8. Germline V gives CDR1 MDHEN, CDR2 SYDVKM. CDR3 length: 14 amino acids. The sample in question was unstimulated CD8+ T cells sorted from spleen or lymph node cells, obtained before transplant. V usage is TRBV28 and J usage is TRBJ1-2; TRBD1 matches at 7 bases. This TCR was recovered from a human donor who was the organ donor for an intestinal transplant. CDR3 coding DNA: TGTGCCAGCAGACCGAACGACAGGGTCTATGGCTACACCTTC. It yields the protein CASRPNDRVYGYTF.